This T cell receptor (beta chain) came from a study of cytomegalovirus exposure and HLA in healthy donors. General study points: The authors assumed roughly uniform sequencing depth across donors for presence/absence analyses. Sequences of the TCR beta chain were said to predict the HLA-A and HLA-B alleles of most subjects accurately.

With respect to this clone: What it recognizes is unknown.

Primers for the PCR totalled 60 Vbeta and 13 Jbeta. Generated by immunoSEQ multiplex PCR, the TCRdb table keeps only in-frame clones and is missing some. This sample's table reports roughly 80,000 clones. The V end was cut by 0 bases, the J end by 14 bases, with 11 bases between. Germline CDR1 and CDR2: MNHEY and SVGAGI. This CDR3 region has 13 residues. The gene calls are TRBV6-5 and TRBJ1-6; D is unclear. The sequenced sample consisted of PBMCs. This TCR was sampled from a woman younger than 45 in good health and CMV-seronegative. Here the CDR3 reads CASSYSPGFTLHF. CDR3 sequence (DNA): TGTGCCAGCAGTTACTCCCCCGGTTTTACCCTCCACTTT.